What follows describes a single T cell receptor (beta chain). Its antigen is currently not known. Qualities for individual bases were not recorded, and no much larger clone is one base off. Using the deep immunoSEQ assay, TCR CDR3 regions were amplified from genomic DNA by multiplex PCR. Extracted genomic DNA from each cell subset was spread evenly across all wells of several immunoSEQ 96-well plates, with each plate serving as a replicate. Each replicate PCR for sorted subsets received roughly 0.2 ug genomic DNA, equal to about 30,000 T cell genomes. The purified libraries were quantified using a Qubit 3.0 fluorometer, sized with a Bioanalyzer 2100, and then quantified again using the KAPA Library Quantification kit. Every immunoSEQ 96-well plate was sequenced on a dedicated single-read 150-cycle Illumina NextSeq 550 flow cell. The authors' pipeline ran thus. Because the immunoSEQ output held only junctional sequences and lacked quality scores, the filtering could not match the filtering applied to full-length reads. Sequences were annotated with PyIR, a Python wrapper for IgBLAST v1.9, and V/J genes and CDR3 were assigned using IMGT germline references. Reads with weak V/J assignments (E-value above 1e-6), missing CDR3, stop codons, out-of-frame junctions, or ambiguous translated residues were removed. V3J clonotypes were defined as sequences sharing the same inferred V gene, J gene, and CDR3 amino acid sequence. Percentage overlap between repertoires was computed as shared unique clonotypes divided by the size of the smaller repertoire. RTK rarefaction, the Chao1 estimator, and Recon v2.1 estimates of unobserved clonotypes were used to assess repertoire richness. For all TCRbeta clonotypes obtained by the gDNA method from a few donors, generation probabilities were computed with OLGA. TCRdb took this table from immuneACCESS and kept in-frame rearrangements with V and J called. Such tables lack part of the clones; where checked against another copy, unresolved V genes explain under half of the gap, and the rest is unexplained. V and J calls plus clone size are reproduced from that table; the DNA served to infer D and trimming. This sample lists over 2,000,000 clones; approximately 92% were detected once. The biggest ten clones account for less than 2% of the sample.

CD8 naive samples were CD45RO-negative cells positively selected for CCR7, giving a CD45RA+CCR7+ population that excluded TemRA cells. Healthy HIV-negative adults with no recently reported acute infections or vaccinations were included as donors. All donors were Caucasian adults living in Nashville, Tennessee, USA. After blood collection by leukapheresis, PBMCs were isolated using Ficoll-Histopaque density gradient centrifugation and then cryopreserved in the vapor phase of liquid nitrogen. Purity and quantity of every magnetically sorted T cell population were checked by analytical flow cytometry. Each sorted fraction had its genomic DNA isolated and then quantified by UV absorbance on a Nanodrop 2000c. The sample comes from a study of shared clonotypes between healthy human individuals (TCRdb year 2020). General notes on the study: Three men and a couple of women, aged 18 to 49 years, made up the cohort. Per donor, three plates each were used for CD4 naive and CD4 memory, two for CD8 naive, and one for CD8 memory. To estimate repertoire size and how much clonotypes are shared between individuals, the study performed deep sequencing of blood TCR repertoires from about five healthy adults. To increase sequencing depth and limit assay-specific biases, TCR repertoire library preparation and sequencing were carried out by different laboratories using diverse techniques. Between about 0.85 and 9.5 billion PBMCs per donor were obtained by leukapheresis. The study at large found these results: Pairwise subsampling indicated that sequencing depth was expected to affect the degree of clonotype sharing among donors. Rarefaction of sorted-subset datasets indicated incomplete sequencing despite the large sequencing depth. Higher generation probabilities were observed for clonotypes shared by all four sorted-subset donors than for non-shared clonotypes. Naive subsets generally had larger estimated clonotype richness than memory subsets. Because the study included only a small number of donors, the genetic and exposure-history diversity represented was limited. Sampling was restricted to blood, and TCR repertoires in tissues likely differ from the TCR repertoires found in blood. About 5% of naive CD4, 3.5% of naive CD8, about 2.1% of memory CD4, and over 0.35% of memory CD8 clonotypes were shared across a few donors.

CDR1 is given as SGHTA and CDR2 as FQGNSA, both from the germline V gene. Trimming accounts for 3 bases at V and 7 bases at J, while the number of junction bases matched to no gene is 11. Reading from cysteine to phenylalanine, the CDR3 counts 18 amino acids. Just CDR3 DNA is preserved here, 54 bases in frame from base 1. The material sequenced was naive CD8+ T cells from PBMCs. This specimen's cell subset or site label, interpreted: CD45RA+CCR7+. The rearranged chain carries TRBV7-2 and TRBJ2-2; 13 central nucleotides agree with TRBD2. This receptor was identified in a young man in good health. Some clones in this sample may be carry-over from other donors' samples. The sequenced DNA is TGTGCCAGCAGCTTGCGGACTAGCGGGAGTATTACAGACGGGGAGCTGTTTTTT. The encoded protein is CASSLRTSGSITDGELFF. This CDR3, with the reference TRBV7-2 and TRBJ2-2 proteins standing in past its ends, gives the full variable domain GAGVSQSPSNKVTEKGKDVELRCDPISGHTALYWYRQSLGQGLEFLIYFQGNSAPDKSGLPSDRFSAERTGGSVSTLTIQRTQQEDSAVYLCASSLRTSGSITDGELFFGEGSRLTVL.